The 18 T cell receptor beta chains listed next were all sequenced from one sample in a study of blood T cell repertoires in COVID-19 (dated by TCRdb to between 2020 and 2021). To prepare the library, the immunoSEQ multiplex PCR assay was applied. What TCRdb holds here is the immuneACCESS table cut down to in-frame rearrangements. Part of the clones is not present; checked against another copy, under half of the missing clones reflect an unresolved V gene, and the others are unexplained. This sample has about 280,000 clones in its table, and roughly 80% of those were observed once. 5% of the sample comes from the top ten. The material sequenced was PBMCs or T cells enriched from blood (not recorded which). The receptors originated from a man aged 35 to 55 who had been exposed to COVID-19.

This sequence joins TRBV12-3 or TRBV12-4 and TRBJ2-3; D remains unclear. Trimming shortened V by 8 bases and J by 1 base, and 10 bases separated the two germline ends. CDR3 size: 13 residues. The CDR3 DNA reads TGTGCCAGCGGGCCCCGCCGCACAGATACGCAGTATTTT. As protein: CASGPRRTDTQYF.

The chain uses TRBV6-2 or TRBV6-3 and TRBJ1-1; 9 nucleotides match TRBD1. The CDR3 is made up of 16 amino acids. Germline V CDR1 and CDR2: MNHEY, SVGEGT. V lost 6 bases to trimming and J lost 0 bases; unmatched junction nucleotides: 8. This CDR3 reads CASRPWTGAMNTEAFF. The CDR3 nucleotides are TGTGCCAGCAGACCTTGGACAGGGGCTATGAACACTGAAGCTTTCTTT.

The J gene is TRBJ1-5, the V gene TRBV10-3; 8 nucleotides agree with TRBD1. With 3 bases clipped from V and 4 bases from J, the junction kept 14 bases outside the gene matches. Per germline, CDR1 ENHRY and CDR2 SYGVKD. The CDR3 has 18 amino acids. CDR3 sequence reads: CAISEGQGSNMGNQPQHF. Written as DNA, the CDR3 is TGTGCCATCAGTGAAGGACAGGGTTCCAACATGGGAAATCAGCCCCAGCATTTT.

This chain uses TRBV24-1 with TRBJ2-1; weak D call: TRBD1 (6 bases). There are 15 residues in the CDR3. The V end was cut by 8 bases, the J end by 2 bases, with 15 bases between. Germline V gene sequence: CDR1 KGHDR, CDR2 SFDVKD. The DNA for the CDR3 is TGTGCCACCAACGCAGGGGATCTGGCCTACAATGAGCAGTTCTTC. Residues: CATNAGDLAYNEQFF.

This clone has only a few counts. CDR3 sequence reads: CASSFGGATDTQYF. Written as DNA, the CDR3 is TGTGCCAGCAGCTTTGGCGGAGCTACAGATACGCAGTATTTT. The chain carries TRBV7-3 and TRBJ2-3, with D unclear. Deletions cut 3 bases from V and 3 bases from J, with 10 bases between. CDR3 length: 14 amino acids. Germline values: CDR1 SGHTA, CDR2 FQGTGA.

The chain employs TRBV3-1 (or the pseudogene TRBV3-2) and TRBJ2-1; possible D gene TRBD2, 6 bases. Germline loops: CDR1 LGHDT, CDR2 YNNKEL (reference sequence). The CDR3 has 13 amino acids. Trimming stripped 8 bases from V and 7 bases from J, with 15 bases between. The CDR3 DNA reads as TGTGCCAGCGGGATAGCGGCCATGAATGAGCAGTTCTTC. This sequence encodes CASGIAAMNEQFF.

In DNA form, the CDR3 reads TGTGCCAGCAGCTTAGAGATTGGGACAGGTACCTCTGGAAACACCATATATTTT. Encoded protein: CASSLEIGTGTSGNTIYF. The V and J genes are TRBV7-6 and TRBJ1-3; the match to TRBD1 covers 8 bases. The V and J ends lost 1 base and 0 bases, in that order; junction bases with no gene match: 8. Germline V lookup: CDR1 SGHVS, CDR2 FNYEAQ. The CDR3 covers 18 residues.

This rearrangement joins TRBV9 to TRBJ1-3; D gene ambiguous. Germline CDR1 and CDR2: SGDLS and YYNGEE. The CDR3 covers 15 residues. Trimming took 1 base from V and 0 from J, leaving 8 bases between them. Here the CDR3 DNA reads TGTGCCAGCAGCGTACAGGAACTCTCTGGAAACACCATATATTTT. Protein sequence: CASSVQELSGNTIYF.

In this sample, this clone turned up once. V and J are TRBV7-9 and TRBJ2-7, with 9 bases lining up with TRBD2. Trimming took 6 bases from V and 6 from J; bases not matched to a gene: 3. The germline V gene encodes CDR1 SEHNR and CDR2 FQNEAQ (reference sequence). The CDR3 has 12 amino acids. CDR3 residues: CASSGLASEQYF. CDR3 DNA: TGTGCCAGCAGTGGACTAGCGAGCGAGCAGTACTTC.

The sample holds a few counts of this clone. The CDR3 region has the DNA TGTGCCAGCAGCTGGTGGGAGTCGGCTGAGCAGTTCTTC. It yields the protein CASSWWESAEQFF. The chain is built from TRBV11-2 and TRBJ2-1, with D perhaps TRBD2 (5 bases). Trimming pared 4 bases from V and 9 bases from J, leaving 13 bases between. CDR3 length: 13 amino acids. CDR1 and CDR2 from the germline V gene are SGHAT and FQNNGV.

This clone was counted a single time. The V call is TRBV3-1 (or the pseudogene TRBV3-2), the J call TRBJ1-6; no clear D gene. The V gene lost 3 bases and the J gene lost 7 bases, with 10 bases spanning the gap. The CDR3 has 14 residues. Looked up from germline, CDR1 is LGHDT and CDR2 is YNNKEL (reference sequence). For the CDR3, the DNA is TGTGCCAGCAGCCAGATCCAGGCAAATTCACCCCTCCACTTT. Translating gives CASSQIQANSPLHF.

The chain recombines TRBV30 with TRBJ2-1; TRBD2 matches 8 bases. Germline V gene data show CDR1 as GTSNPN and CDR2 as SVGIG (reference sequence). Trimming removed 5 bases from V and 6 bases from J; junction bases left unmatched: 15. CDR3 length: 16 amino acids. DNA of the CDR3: TGTGCCTGGCTTCCGACTAGCGCCAAGGGTGCCAATGAGCAGTTCTTC. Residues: CAWLPTSAKGANEQFF. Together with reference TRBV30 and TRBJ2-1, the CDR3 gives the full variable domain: SQTIHQWPATLVQPVGSPLSLECTVEGTSNPNLYWYRQAAGRGLQLLFYSVGIGQISSEVPQNLSASRPQDRQFILSSKKLLLSDSGFYLCAWLPTSAKGANEQFFGPGTRLTVL.

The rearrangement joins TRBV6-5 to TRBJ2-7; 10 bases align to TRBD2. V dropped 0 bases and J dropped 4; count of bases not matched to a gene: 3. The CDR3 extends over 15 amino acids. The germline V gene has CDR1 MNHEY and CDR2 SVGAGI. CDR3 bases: TGTGCCAGCAGTTACTCTACTAGCGGGACGTACGAGCAGTACTTC. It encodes CASSYSTSGTYEQYF.

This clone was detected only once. The DNA for the CDR3 is TGCGCCAGCAGCCGGACAGCCCCCAGTACTGAAGCTTTCTTT. Encoded protein: CASSRTAPSTEAFF. V and J are TRBV10-2 and TRBJ1-1, with a weak D call TRBD1 (6 bases). V gave up 6 bases and J gave up 5 bases, with 16 bases separating them. The germline V gene has CDR1 WSHSY and CDR2 SAAADI. This CDR3 is built from 14 residues.

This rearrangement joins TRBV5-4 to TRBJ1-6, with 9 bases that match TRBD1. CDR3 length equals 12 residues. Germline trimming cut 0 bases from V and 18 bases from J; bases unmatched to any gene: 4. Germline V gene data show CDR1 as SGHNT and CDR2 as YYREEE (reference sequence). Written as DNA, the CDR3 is TGTGCCAGCAGCTTGGGGGACAGGGAACCCCACTTT. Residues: CASSLGDREPHF.

The CDR3 sequence: CASSKGGGTQYF. In DNA form, the CDR3 reads TGTGCCAGCAGCAAAGGGGGCGGGACCCAGTACTTC. The chain has TRBV4-2 and TRBJ2-5; 7 bases fit TRBD1. Germline V gene lookup returns CDR1 LGHNA and CDR2 YNFKEQ. Trimming removed 5 bases from V and 7 bases from J; junction bases left unmatched: 4. CDR3 length: 12 amino acids.

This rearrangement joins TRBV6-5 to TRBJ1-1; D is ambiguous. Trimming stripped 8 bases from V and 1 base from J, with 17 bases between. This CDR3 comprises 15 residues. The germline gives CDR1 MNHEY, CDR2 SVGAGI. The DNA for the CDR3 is TGTGCCAGCCCTATTCGTAGGCGGCCGAACACTGAAGCTTTCTTT. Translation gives CASPIRRRPNTEAFF.

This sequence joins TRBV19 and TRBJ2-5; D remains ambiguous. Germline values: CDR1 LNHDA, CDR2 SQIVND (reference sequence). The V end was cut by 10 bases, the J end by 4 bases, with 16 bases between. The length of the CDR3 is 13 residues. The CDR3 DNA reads TGTGCCACCCGCTCCGACTTGGGAGAGACCCAGTACTTC. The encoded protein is CATRSDLGETQYF.